This T cell receptor (beta chain) stems from a study of human T cells and chemical hapten exposure. The study, taken as a whole, reports: Alopecia affecting every donor means their immune response may not match healthy people's.

In its sample, this clonotype was seen many times. What it binds is unknown. Indicated time point: patch test 1, 2 weeks after DPC sensitization. Regarding treatment: therapeutic diphenylcyclopropenone sensitization with weekly scalp DPC. Blood draws came before every patch-test application. The CDR3 has 14 amino acids. Original processing methods: A per-sample median of around 100,000 TCRs was observed, with a range of about 20,000 to 700,000. TCRdb used MiXCR to reprocess the RACE reads, holding one entry per CDR3 protein. These V and J calls originate from TCRdb's pipeline instead of the authors' own analysis. Seen here are some 200,000 distinct CDR3 sequences, under 25% observed once, and the top ten hold roughly 6.7%.

The sample in question was whole blood, obtained in connection with sensitization to the hapten diphenylcyclopropenone (DPC). This receptor was identified in a woman in her forties or fifties with alopecia areata. Some clones in this sample may be carry-over from other donors' samples. V usage is TRBV21-1 and J usage is TRBJ1-6. TRBV21-1 is a documented pseudogene. CDR3 coding DNA: TGTGCCAGCAGCGCACATCTCATGGGGTCACCCCTCCACTTT. It is translated as CASSAHLMGSPLHF.